This T cell receptor (beta chain) was obtained from a study of control samples from healthy donors and cancer patients. Clones were sequenced by immunoSEQ multiplex PCR, and TCRdb holds only the in-frame ones, with some missing. The table includes about 160,000 clones, about 90% detected once. The J segment lost 7 bases and the V segment lost 4 bases, leaving 8 bases of the junction unmatched. The CDR3 loop spans 14 amino acids. Per the germline V gene, CDR1 is SEHNR and CDR2 is FQNEAQ (reference sequence). The rearrangement links TRBV7-9 to TRBJ1-1; 8 bases map to TRBD1. The TCR was taken from a man under 40 in good health. Input material: blood. The CDR3 is CASSSLDRENEAFF. CDR3 nucleotides: TGTGCCAGCAGCTCCCTGGACAGGGAGAATGAAGCTTTCTTT.